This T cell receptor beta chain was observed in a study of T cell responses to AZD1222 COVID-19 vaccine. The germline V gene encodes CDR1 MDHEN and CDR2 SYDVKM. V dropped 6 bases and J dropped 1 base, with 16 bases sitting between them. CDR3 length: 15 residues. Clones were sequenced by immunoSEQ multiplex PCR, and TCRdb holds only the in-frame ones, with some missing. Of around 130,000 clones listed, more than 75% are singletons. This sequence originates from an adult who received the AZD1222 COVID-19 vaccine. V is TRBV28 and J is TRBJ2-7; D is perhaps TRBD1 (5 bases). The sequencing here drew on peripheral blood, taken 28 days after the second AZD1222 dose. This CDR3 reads CASRPTAALSYEQYF. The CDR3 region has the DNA TGTGCCAGCAGACCGACAGCCGCACTATCCTACGAGCAGTACTTC.